These 26 T cell receptor beta chains came from one sample sequenced in a study of response to subunit inactivated influenza vaccine (dated by TCRdb to the late 2010s). Libraries were prepared through RT-PCR. Reads for this sample came from an Illumina HiSeq 2500. The public reads were reprocessed in TCRdb via fastp at Q25 and MiXCR, keeping in-frame beta chains. Entries are consolidated by CDR3 protein sequence, retaining the most common genes and DNA. The sample table holds 500,000 to 600,000 distinct CDR3 sequences, of which 16% were seen once. The ten largest clonotypes hold 2.5% to 3.5% of the sample. The sequencing used CD4+ T cells sorted from PBMCs, collected less than 30 months after vaccination. These TCRs come from a man aged 50 to 69 who received an inactivated influenza vaccine. Donor details come from another sample of the same person, matched by shared clones.

The J gene is TRBJ2-6, the V gene TRBV20-1; possibly TRBD1 or TRBD2 for D (5 bases each). The V and J ends lost 0 bases and 2 bases respectively, with 8 bases between them. CDR3 length: 15 amino acids. Per germline, CDR1 DFQATT and CDR2 SNEGSKA (reference sequence). This CDR3 is CSARDGGPGANVLTF. CDR3 sequence (DNA): TGCAGTGCTAGAGATGGGGGACCTGGGGCCAACGTCCTGACTTTC.

This clonotype was seen ten or more times. The genes are TRBV5-5 and TRBJ2-3; D remains ambiguous. The CDR3 runs 14 residues. Germline V CDR1 and CDR2: SGHKS, YYEKEE (reference sequence). V lost 4 bases, J lost 2 bases, and 11 bases lay in between. The CDR3 is CASSSGGDTDTQYF. Here the CDR3 DNA reads TGTGCCAGCAGCAGTGGCGGAGACACAGATACGCAGTATTTT.

The chain has TRBV4-3 and TRBJ2-7; TRBD1 is a possible D gene (5 bases). The V gene's germline CDR1 is LGHNA and CDR2 YSLEER. The CDR3 is 13 amino acids. Trimming removed 3 bases at V and 13 bases at J, with 19 bases between. The CDR3 nucleotides are TGCGCCAGCAGCCAGGCAGCTGGGGCAGGGCTTTACTTC. It yields the protein CASSQAAGAGLYF.

The chain links TRBV4-3 to TRBJ1-2; 7 bases agree with TRBD1. Germline V CDR1 and CDR2: LGHNA, YSLEER. CDR3 length equals 14 residues. Unmatched junction bases numbered 14, after V lost 7 bases and J lost 9 bases. CDR3 protein: CASTLTGTTLSYTF. The DNA of the CDR3 is TGCGCCAGCACCCTGACAGGGACGACTTTGAGCTACACCTTC.

The chain carries TRBV3-1 and TRBJ1-1; D not certain. CDR1 and CDR2 from the germline V gene are LGHDT and YNNKEL (reference sequence). The CDR3 covers 12 residues. Trimming stripped 5 bases from V and 0 bases from J, with 4 bases between. CDR3 DNA sequence: TGTGCCAGCAGCAGCATGAACACTGAAGCTTTCTTT. Translating it yields CASSSMNTEAFF.

This chain uses TRBV7-2 with TRBJ2-7; 7 nucleotides match TRBD2. Germline values: CDR1 SGHTA, CDR2 FQGNSA. This CDR3 region has 17 residues. With 2 bases clipped from V and 2 bases from J, the junction kept 12 bases outside the gene matches. The CDR3 is CASSLQLSRGGPYEQYF. DNA of the CDR3: TGTGCCAGCAGCTTACAGCTCAGTCGGGGAGGGCCCTACGAGCAGTACTTC.

The genes are TRBV20-1 and TRBJ2-7, with TRBD1 matching over 9 bases. The CDR3 spans 14 residues. CDR1 and CDR2 from the germline V gene are DFQATT and SNEGSKA (reference sequence). V shed 6 bases, J shed 2 bases, and the junction held 8 bases outside the gene matches. The CDR3 here is CSAGRGQGTYEQYF. As DNA, the CDR3 is TGCAGTGCGGGGAGGGGACAGGGAACCTACGAGCAGTACTTC.

This clonotype was counted only a few times. The junction differs from germline at one of its ends, possibly a read error. The chain joins TRBV12-3 or TRBV12-4 to TRBJ1-2; possibly TRBD1 for D (6 bases). This CDR3 contains 19 residues. The chain's CDR3 is CARSWSRRGIPLYNYGYTF. The CDR3 coding sequence is TGTGCCCGCAGTTGGTCCAGGAGGGGGATTCCTCTTTATAACTATGGCTACACCTTC.

The chain is built from TRBV20-1 and TRBJ2-2, with D maybe TRBD2 (5 bases). The CDR3 covers 15 residues. Germline loops: CDR1 DFQATT, CDR2 SNEGSKA (reference sequence). V was cut by 3 bases and J by 4 bases, with 15 bases left in between. CDR3 protein: CSARALDLITGELFF. For the CDR3, the DNA is TGCAGTGCTAGGGCTCTGGACTTAATCACCGGGGAGCTGTTTTTT.

The rearrangement links TRBV12-3 or TRBV12-4 to TRBJ1-6; TRBD1 is a possible D gene (6 bases). V was trimmed by 5 bases and J by 6 bases, leaving 14 bases between them. CDR3 length equals 15 residues. CDR3 loop: CASSPRGGFNSPLHF. In DNA form, the CDR3 reads TGTGCCAGCAGTCCCCGAGGGGGTTTTAATTCACCCCTCCACTTT.

This clonotype was picked up many times. The chain has TRBV20-1 and TRBJ2-5, with D tentatively TRBD2 (5 bases). Trimming left V 3 bases short and J 5 bases short, with 16 bases between. The CDR3 sequence is 14 residues long. The germline V gene has CDR1 DFQATT and CDR2 SNEGSKA (reference sequence). The DNA for the CDR3 is TGCAGTGCTAGTAGCGCAAACGGGAAGGAGACCCAGTACTTC. This encodes CSASSANGKETQYF.

This clonotype was counted only a few times. This chain joins TRBV3-1 and TRBJ1-2, with no clear D. The ends were cut back, 1 base at V and 8 bases at J, with 11 bases in the middle. The CDR3 length is 13 residues. The germline V gene has CDR1 LGHDT and CDR2 YNNKEL (reference sequence). The DNA of the CDR3 is TGTGCCAGCAGCCAAGCTGAGAGAGGAGGCTACACCTTC. Translating it yields CASSQAERGGYTF. Filled out from reference TRBV3-1 and TRBJ1-2, the complete variable domain reads DTAVSQTPKYLVTQMGNDKSIKCEQNLGHDTMYWYKQDSKKFLKIMFSYNNKELIINETVPNRFSPKSPDKAHLNLHINSLELGDSAVYFCASSQAERGGYTFGSGTRLTVV.

Ten or more counts support this clonotype. The genes are TRBV20-1 and TRBJ2-3; TRBD1 might be the D (5 bases). V lost 3 bases, J lost 4 bases, and 14 bases lay in between. This CDR3 spans 14 amino acids. CDR1 DFQATT and CDR2 SNEGSKA come from the germline V gene (reference sequence). The CDR3 loop reads CSARRLPQADTQYF. CDR3 DNA sequence: TGCAGTGCTAGGCGACTCCCACAGGCAGATACGCAGTATTTT.

In this sample, this clonotype turned up a few times. The chain carries TRBV29-1 and TRBJ2-5, with D possibly matching TRBD2 (5 bases). The CDR3 extends over 13 amino acids. Per the germline V gene, CDR1 is SQVTM and CDR2 is ANQGSEA. V lost 2 bases and J lost 5, with 12 bases in between. The CDR3 bases are TGCAGCGTTGAACGGCAGCGGCGGGAGACCCAGTACTTC. This encodes CSVERQRRETQYF.

This clonotype was recorded a few times. The V and J genes are TRBV6-2 or TRBV6-3 and TRBJ2-7; maybe TRBD1 (7 bases). The CDR3 extends over 14 amino acids. Trimming pared 0 bases from V and 9 bases from J, leaving 15 bases between. CDR1 and CDR2 from the germline V gene are MNHEY and SVGEGT. The CDR3 here is CASSYSVTRGRQYF. The CDR3 DNA follows: TGTGCCAGCAGTTACTCGGTGACTAGGGGGCGGCAGTACTTC.

The sample holds a few counts of this clonotype. This chain connects TRBV3-1 to TRBJ2-3, with TRBD1 matching 8 bases. CDR1 is LGHDT, CDR2 YNNKEL, per germline (reference sequence). J gave up 4 bases and V 4 bases, and 4 bases lay outside the gene matches. The CDR3 is 14 amino acids. The CDR3 DNA follows: TGTGCCAGCAGCCGACAGGGGCTGGCAGATACGCAGTATTTT. It specifies CASSRQGLADTQYF.

This clonotype was detected a few times. V and J are TRBV21-1 and TRBJ2-2. TRBV21-1 is assigned pseudogene status. CDR3 length: 17 amino acids. In DNA, the CDR3 is TGTGCCATTAAGAGGAGTCAGACCTACTTGAACACCGGGGAGCTGTTTTTT. The encoded protein is CAIKRSQTYLNTGELFF.

Many counts were recorded for this clonotype. The genes are TRBV10-3 and TRBJ1-4; no definite D call. The ends were cut back, 3 bases at V and 0 bases at J, with 11 bases in the middle. The CDR3 totals 16 residues. Germline V gene lookup returns CDR1 ENHRY and CDR2 SYGVKD. The CDR3 reads CAISEVRHSTNEKLFF. The CDR3 DNA reads TGTGCCATCAGTGAAGTCCGCCACTCAACTAATGAAAAACTGTTTTTT.

The chain recombines TRBV20-1 with TRBJ2-3; D call uncertain. CDR1 and CDR2 from the germline V gene are DFQATT and SNEGSKA (reference sequence). The CDR3 has 12 amino acids. V was shortened by 4 bases and J by 1 base, with 6 bases between the two germline ends. The CDR3 loop is CSAIPGTDTQYF. The CDR3 DNA reads as TGCAGTGCTATTCCGGGCACAGATACGCAGTATTTT.

This clonotype was counted only a few times. The chain combines TRBV7-9 with TRBJ2-7; D not resolved. CDR1 and CDR2 from the germline V gene are SEHNR and FQNEAQ (reference sequence). This CDR3 has 14 residues. The ends were cut back, 1 base at V and 0 bases at J, with 7 bases in the middle. The CDR3, as DNA: TGTGCCAGCAGCTTAGTTAAGGGCTCCTACGAGCAGTACTTC. It translates to CASSLVKGSYEQYF.

This clonotype has more than one count but fewer than ten. The chain uses TRBV28 and TRBJ2-7, with D possibly matching TRBD1 (5 bases). The ends were cut back, 7 bases at V and 0 bases at J, with 19 bases in the middle. The CDR3 sequence is 16 residues long. Germline CDR1 MDHEN, CDR2 SYDVKM. CDR3 DNA sequence: TGTGCCAGCACATACCAATTTCGGACACCCTCCTACGAGCAGTACTTC. This encodes CASTYQFRTPSYEQYF.

The chain has TRBV28 and TRBJ1-2; D is unresolved. CDR3 size: 14 residues. V was pared by 3 bases and J by 6 bases, with 14 bases between. Germline CDR1 is MDHEN and CDR2 is SYDVKM. The CDR3 DNA sequence: TGTGCCAGCAGTTTTAGGGTAGTGGGAGATGGCTACACCTTC. Translated, it gives CASSFRVVGDGYTF.

V and J are TRBV6-5 and TRBJ1-1; no firm D call. This CDR3 spans 17 amino acids. Germline CDR1 is MNHEY and CDR2 is SVGAGI. The V end was cut by 0 bases, the J end by 1 base, with 15 bases between. In nucleotides, the CDR3 is TGTGCCAGCAGTTACTCGATGTATACCGAACGGAACACTGAAGCTTTCTTT. This codes for CASSYSMYTERNTEAFF.

This clonotype occurred a few times. V and J are TRBV6-5 and TRBJ2-7; D is perhaps TRBD2 (7 bases). The germline CDR1 and CDR2 sequences are MNHEY and SVGAGI. The CDR3 extends over 16 amino acids. V was pared by 0 bases and J by 0 bases, with 12 bases between. The CDR3 region is CASSYSGGAGSYEQYF. CDR3 DNA sequence: TGTGCCAGCAGTTACTCTGGGGGGGCGGGCTCCTACGAGCAGTACTTC.

In this sample, this clonotype turned up a few times. This sequence joins TRBV2 and TRBJ2-2; D uncertain. Germline values: CDR1 SNHLY, CDR2 FYNNEI. V shed 6 bases and J shed 0 bases, with 14 bases lying between them. The CDR3 is 16 residues long. The chain's CDR3 is CASSQRRPANTGELFF. The CDR3 nucleotides read TGTGCCAGCAGCCAACGACGGCCCGCGAACACCGGGGAGCTGTTTTTT.

This clonotype was counted only a few times. The chain employs TRBV4-3 and TRBJ1-3; TRBD1 might be the D (5 bases). Trimming cost V 4 bases and J 8 bases, with 12 bases left between them. The CDR3 extends over 13 amino acids. The V gene's germline CDR1 is LGHNA and CDR2 YSLEER. The CDR3 spells CASSLGLADTIYF. For the CDR3, the DNA is TGCGCCAGCAGCCTGGGGCTCGCGGACACCATATATTTT.